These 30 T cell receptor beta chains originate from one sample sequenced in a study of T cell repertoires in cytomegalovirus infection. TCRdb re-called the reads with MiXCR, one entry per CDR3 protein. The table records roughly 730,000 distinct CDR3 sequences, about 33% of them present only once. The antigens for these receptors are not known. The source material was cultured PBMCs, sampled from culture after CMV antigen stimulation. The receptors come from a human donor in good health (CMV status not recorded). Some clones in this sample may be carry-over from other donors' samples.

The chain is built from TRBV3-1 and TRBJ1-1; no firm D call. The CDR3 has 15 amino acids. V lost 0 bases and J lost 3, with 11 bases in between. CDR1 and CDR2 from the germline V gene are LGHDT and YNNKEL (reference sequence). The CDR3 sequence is CASSQDYRGDTEAFF. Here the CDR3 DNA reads TGTGCCAGCAGCCAAGATTATCGGGGAGACACTGAAGCTTTCTTT.

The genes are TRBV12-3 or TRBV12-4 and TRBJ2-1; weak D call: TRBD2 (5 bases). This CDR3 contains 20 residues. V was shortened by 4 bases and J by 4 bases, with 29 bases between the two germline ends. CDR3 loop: CASSSFGGLKGKLKYNEQFF. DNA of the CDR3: TGTGCCAGCAGTTCGTTTGGCGGACTTAAAGGAAAACTTAAGTACAATGAGCAGTTCTTC.

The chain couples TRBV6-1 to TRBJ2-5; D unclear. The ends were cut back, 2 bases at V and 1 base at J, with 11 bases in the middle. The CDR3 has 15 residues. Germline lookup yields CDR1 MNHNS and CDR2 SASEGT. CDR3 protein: CASSESLQRQETQYF. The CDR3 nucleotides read TGTGCCAGCAGTGAATCCTTACAGCGCCAAGAGACCCAGTACTTC.

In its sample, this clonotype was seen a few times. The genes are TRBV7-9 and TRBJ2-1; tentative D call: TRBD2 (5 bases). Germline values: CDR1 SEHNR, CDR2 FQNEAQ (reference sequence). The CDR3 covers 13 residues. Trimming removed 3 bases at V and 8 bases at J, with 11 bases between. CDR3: CASSFDLADEQFF. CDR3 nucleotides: TGTGCCAGCAGCTTCGACCTAGCCGATGAGCAGTTCTTC.

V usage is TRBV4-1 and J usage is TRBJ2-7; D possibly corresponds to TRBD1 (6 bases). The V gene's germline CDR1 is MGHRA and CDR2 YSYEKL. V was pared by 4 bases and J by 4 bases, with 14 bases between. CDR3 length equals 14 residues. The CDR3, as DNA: TGCGCCAGCAGCCCCCGGGACAACGGATACGAGCAGTACTTC. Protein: CASSPRDNGYEQYF.

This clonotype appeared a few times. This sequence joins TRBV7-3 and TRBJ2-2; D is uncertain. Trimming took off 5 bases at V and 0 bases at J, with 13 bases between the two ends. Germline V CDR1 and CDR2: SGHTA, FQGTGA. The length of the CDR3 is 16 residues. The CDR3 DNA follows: TGTGCCAGCAGCCCTCGGGCCTCGGCGAACACCGGGGAGCTGTTTTTT. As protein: CASSPRASANTGELFF.

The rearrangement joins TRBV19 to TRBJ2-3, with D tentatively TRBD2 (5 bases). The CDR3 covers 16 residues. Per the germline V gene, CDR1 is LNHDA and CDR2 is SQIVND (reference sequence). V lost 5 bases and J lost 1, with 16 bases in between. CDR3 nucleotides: TGTGCCAGTAGTGATCTCAAAGGGAGCGGCACAGATACGCAGTATTTT. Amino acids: CASSDLKGSGTDTQYF.

The CDR3 nucleotides read TGTGCCAGCAGCACACGACTAGGGGTTCTCACTGAAGCTTTCTTT. Its translation: CASSTRLGVLTEAFF. The chain links TRBV7-9 to TRBJ1-1; possibly TRBD1 for D (5 bases). Germline loops: CDR1 SEHNR, CDR2 FQNEAQ (reference sequence). The CDR3 runs to 15 residues. With 5 bases removed from V and 4 bases from J, the gap between germline ends came to 17 bases.

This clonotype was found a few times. The chain's CDR3 is CASSEGARAYLWGYTF. The CDR3 DNA is TGTGCCAGCAGTGAAGGGGCGAGGGCCTATCTATGGGGCTACACCTTC. This chain joins TRBV6-1 and TRBJ1-2; D is ambiguous. V shed 1 base and J shed 8 bases, with 20 bases lying between them. Germline CDR1 reads MNHNS; CDR2 reads SASEGT. CDR3 length: 16 residues.

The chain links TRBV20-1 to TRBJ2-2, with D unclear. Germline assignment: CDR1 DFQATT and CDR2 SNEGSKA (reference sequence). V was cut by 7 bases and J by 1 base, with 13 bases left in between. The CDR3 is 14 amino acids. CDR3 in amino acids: CSVSPKGNTGELFF. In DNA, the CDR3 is TGCAGTGTGTCACCCAAGGGGAACACCGGGGAGCTGTTTTTT.

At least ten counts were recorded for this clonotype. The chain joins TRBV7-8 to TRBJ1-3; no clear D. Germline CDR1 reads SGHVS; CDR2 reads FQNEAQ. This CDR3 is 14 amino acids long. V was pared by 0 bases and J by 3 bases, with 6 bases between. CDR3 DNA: TGTGCCAGCAGCTTAGCTAGGGATGGAAACACCATATATTTT. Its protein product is CASSLARDGNTIYF.

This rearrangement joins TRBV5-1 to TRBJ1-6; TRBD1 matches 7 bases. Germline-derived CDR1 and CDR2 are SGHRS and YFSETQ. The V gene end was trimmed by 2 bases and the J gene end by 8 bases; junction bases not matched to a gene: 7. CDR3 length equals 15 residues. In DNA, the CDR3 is TGCGCCAGCAGCTTACAGGGGTCGCATCATTCACCCCTCCACTTT. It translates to CASSLQGSHHSPLHF. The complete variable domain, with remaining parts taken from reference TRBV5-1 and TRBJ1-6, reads KAGVTQTPRYLIKTRGQQVTLSCSPISGHRSVSWYQQTPGQGLQFLFEYFSETQRNKGNFPGRFSGRQFSNSRSEMNVSTLELGDSALYLCASSLQGSHHSPLHFGNGTRLTVT.

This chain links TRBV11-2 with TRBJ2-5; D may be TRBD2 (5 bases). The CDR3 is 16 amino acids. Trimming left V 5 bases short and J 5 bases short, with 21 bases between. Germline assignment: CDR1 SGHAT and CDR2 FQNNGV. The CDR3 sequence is CASSQRGSGFRETQYF. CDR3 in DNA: TGTGCCAGCAGCCAACGAGGTTCGGGATTTCGGGAGACCCAGTACTTC.

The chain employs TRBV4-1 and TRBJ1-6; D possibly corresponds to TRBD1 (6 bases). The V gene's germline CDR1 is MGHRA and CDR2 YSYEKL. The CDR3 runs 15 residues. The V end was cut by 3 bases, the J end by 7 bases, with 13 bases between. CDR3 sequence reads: CASSQRGETNSPLHF. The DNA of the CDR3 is TGCGCCAGCAGCCAGAGGGGGGAAACGAATTCACCCCTCCACTTT.

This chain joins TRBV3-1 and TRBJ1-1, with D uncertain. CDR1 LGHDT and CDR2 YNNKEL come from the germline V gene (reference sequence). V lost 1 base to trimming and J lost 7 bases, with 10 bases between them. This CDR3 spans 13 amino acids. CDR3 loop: CASSQGQKNEAFF. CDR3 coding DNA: TGTGCCAGCAGCCAAGGGCAGAAGAATGAAGCTTTCTTT.

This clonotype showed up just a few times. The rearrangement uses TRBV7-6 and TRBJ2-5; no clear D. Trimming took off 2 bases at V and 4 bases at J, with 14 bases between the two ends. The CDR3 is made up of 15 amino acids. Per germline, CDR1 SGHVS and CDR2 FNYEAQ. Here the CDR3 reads CASSLMGGSAETQYF. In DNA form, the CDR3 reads TGTGCCAGCAGCTTAATGGGTGGGTCTGCAGAGACCCAGTACTTC.

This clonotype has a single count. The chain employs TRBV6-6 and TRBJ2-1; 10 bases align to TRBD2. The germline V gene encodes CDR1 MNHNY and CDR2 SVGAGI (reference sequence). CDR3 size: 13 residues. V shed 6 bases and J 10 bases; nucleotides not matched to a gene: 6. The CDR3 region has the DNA TGTGCCAGCAGAGGACTAGCGGCTACAGAGCAGTTCTTC. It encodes CASRGLAATEQFF.

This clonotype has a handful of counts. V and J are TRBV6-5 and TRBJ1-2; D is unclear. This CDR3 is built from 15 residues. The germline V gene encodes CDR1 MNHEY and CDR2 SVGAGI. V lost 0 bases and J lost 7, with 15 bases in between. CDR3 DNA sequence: TGTGCCAGCAGTTACTCGAGGGCCGATTGGAGTGGCTACACCTTC. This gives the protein CASSYSRADWSGYTF.

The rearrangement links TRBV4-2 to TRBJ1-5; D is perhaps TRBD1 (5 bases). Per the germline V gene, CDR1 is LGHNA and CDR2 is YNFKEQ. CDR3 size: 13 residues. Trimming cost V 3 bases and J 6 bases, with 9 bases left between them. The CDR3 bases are TGTGCCAGCAGCCAGGTCACAGGTCAGCCCCAGCATTTT. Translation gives CASSQVTGQPQHF.

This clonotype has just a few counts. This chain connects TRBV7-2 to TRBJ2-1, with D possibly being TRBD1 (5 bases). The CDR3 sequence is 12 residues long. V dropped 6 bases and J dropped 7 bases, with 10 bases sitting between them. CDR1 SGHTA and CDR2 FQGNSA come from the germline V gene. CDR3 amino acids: CASRPGINEQFF. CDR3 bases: TGTGCCAGCAGACCAGGGATAAATGAGCAGTTCTTC. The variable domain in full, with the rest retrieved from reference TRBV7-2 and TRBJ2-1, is GAGVSQSPSNKVTEKGKDVELRCDPISGHTALYWYRQSLGQGLEFLIYFQGNSAPDKSGLPSDRFSAERTGGSVSTLTIQRTQQEDSAVYLCASRPGINEQFFGPGTRLTVL.

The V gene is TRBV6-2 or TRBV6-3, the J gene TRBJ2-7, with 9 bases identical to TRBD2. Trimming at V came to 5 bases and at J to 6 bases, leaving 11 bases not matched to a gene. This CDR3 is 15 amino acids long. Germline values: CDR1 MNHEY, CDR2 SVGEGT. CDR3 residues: CASSRGGLAGPEQYF. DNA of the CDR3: TGTGCCAGCAGTCGCGGTGGGCTAGCGGGGCCCGAGCAGTACTTC.

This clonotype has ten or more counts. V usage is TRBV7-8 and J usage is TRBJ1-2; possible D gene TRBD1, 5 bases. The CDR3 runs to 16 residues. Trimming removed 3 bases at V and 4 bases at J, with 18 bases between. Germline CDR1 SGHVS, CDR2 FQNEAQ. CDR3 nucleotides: TGTGCCAGCAGCTTGCGACCCGGGACGGGAATCTATGGCTACACCTTC. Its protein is CASSLRPGTGIYGYTF.

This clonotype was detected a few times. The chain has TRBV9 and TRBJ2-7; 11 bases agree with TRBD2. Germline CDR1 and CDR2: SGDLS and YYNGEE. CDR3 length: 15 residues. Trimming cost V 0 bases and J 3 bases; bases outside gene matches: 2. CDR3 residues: CASSVGTSGSYEQYF. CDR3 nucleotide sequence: TGTGCCAGCAGCGTAGGCACTAGCGGGAGCTACGAGCAGTACTTC.

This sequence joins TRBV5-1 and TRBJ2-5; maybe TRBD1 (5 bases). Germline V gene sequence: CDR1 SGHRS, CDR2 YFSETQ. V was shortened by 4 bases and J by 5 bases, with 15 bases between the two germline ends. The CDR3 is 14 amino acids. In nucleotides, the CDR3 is TGCGCCAGCAGCCTATCCCCGACAGTGGAGACCCAGTACTTC. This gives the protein CASSLSPTVETQYF.

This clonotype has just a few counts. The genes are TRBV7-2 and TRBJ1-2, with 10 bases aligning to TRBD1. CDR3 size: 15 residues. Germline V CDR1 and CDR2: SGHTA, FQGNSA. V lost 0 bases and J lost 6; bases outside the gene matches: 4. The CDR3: CASSLAGTGEDGYTF. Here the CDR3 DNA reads TGTGCCAGCAGCTTAGCTGGGACAGGGGAGGATGGCTACACCTTC. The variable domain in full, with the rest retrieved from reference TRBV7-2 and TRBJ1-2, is GAGVSQSPSNKVTEKGKDVELRCDPISGHTALYWYRQSLGQGLEFLIYFQGNSAPDKSGLPSDRFSAERTGGSVSTLTIQRTQQEDSAVYLCASSLAGTGEDGYTFGSGTRLTVV.

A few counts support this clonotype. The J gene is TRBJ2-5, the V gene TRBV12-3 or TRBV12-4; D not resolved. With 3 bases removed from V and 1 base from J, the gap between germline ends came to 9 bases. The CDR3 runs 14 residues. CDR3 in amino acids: CASSFGRTQETQYF. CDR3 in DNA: TGTGCCAGCAGTTTTGGCCGGACCCAAGAGACCCAGTACTTC.

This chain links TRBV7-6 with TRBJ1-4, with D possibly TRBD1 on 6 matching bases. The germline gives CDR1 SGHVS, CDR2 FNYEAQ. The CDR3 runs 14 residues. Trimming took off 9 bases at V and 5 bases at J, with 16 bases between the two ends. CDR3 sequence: CASASGTGNEKLFF. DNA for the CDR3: TGTGCCAGTGCCTCCGGCACAGGGAATGAAAAACTGTTTTTT. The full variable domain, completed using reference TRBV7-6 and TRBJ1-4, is GAGVSQSPRYKVTKRGQDVALRCDPISGHVSLYWYRQALGQGPEFLTYFNYEAQQDKSGLPNDRFSAERPEGSISTLTIQRTEQRDSAMYRCASASGTGNEKLFFGSGTQLSVL.

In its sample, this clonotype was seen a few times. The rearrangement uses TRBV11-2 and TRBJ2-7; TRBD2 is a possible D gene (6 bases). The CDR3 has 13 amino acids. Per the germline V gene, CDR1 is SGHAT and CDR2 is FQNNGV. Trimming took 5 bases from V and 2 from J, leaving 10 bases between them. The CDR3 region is CASSVTSTYEQYF. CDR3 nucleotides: TGTGCCAGCAGCGTGACTAGTACCTACGAGCAGTACTTC.

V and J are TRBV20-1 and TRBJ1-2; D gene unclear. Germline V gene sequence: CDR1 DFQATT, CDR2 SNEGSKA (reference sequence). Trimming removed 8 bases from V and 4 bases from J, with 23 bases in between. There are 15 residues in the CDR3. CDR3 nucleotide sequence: TGCAGTATCCTACCGACGGACTCTAGCTTCTATGGCTACACCTTC. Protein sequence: CSILPTDSSFYGYTF.

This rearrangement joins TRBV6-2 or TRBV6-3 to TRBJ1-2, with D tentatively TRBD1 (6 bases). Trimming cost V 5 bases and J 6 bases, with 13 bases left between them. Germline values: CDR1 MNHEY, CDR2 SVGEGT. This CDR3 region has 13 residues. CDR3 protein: CASSDRRGDGYTF. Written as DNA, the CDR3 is TGTGCCAGCAGTGACCGCAGGGGTGATGGCTACACCTTC.